A single sample gave rise to the 18 T cell receptor beta chains below, sequenced in a study of beta chain features in type 1 diabetes. Expressed TCRB transcripts were sequenced, since all the RNA that had been isolated was reverse transcribed. The data were produced by immunoSEQ multiplex PCR, yet TCRdb's version contains in-frame clones alone and is incomplete. The table has 120,000 to 150,000 clones, 10% seen once; the top ten hold roughly 1.4%. Sequencing was done on a sample of naive CD4+ T cells from blood. The receptors were sampled from a man in his late teens or twenties in good health.

This clone was detected only a few times. V and J are TRBV5-4 and TRBJ2-5; 11 positions agree with TRBD2. CDR1 SGHNT and CDR2 YYREEE come from the germline V gene (reference sequence). The V and J ends lost 1 base and 2 bases, in that order; junction bases with no gene match: 4. CDR3 length: 16 residues. The DNA for the CDR3 is TGTGCCAGCAGCTTGTCCCGACTAGCGGGACAAGAGACCCAGTACTTC. As protein: CASSLSRLAGQETQYF.

This chain connects TRBV5-1 to TRBJ2-2; TRBD1 might be the D (7 bases). V was trimmed by 4 bases and J by 7 bases, leaving 11 bases between them. CDR1 and CDR2 (germline): SGHRS, YFSETQ. This CDR3 has 13 residues. DNA for the CDR3: TGCGCCAGCAGCCCAGGGGGGTACGGGGAGCTGTTTTTT. Translated, it gives CASSPGGYGELFF.

The V call is TRBV5-1, the J call TRBJ2-3; 7 bases fit TRBD2. CDR1 and CDR2 from the germline V gene are SGHRS and YFSETQ. The CDR3 runs 17 residues. V gave up 3 bases and J gave up 2 bases; unmatched junction bases: 12. The CDR3 is CASSSGSGSGITDTQYF. The CDR3, as DNA: TGCGCCAGCAGCTCGGGGTCCGGGAGCGGGATCACAGATACGCAGTATTTT.

This clone was seen only a few times. The J gene is TRBJ1-2, the V gene TRBV30, with 11 bases fitting TRBD1. Germline V gene sequence: CDR1 GTSNPN, CDR2 SVGIG (reference sequence). The CDR3 runs to 12 residues. CDR3 sequence reads: CASGQGAAGYTF. The DNA for the CDR3 is TGTGCTAGTGGACAGGGGGCGGCTGGCTACACCTTC.

The chain joins TRBV7-6 to TRBJ2-6; 8 positions agree with TRBD2. Trimming at V came to 4 bases and at J to 4 bases, leaving 12 bases not matched to a gene. This CDR3 spans 18 amino acids. The germline CDR1 and CDR2 sequences are SGHVS and FNYEAQ. The CDR3 loop is CASSSWDTGGVGANVLTF. CDR3 coding DNA: TGTGCCAGCAGCTCCTGGGACACGGGGGGGGTCGGGGCCAACGTCCTGACTTTC.

In its sample, this clone was seen a few times. V gene TRBV5-5 combines with J gene TRBJ1-1; 8 nucleotides align to TRBD1. Germline V gives CDR1 SGHKS, CDR2 YYEKEE (reference sequence). The CDR3 spans 15 residues. V gave up 2 bases and J gave up 6 bases; unmatched junction bases: 9. This chain's CDR3 is CASSLVTGARAEAFF. The DNA of the CDR3 is TGTGCCAGCAGCTTAGTGACAGGGGCTAGGGCTGAAGCTTTCTTT.

This rearrangement joins TRBV7-2 to TRBJ1-6, with 10 bases matching TRBD1. The V and J ends lost 5 bases and 0 bases, in that order; junction bases with no gene match: 10. Germline V gene lookup returns CDR1 SGHTA and CDR2 FQGNSA. The CDR3 is made up of 19 amino acids. Here the CDR3 reads CASSAPTGGGSSYNSPLHF. DNA of the CDR3: TGTGCCAGCAGCGCCCCGACAGGGGGCGGAAGCTCCTATAATTCACCCCTCCACTTT.

This clone has a handful of counts. At one end, the junction sequence differs from germline, possibly due to a read error. The chain joins TRBV7-9 to TRBJ2-4; D remains ambiguous. CDR1 and CDR2 (germline): SEHNR, FQNEAQ (reference sequence). The CDR3 has 16 amino acids. CDR3 sequence (DNA): TGTGCCAGCAGCTCCCCCGCGACCTGGGCCAAAACCATTCAGTACTTC. Translated, it gives CASSSPATWAKTIQYF.

This clone was observed a handful of times. The chain has TRBV27 and TRBJ2-7; 9 bases line up with TRBD1. V lost 4 bases to trimming and J lost 4 bases; unmatched junction nucleotides: 5. There are 14 residues in the CDR3. The V gene's germline CDR1 is MNHEY and CDR2 SMNVEV (reference sequence). CDR3 sequence reads: CASSSGQGYYEQYF. The CDR3 nucleotides read TGTGCCAGCAGTTCAGGACAGGGGTATTACGAGCAGTACTTC.

This clone was detected a few times. The V and J genes are TRBV5-1 and TRBJ2-5, with D possibly TRBD2 on 5 matching bases. Germline values: CDR1 SGHRS, CDR2 YFSETQ. The CDR3 consists of 14 residues. V lost 0 bases and J 3 bases, leaving 9 bases between the germline ends. DNA of the CDR3: TGCGCCAGCAGCTTGGCAACAGCGGAAGAGACCCAGTACTTC. Translated: CASSLATAEETQYF.

This clone was seen only a few times. The CDR3 is CASIPSPGLAEETQYF. The CDR3 DNA is TGTGCCAGCATCCCATCTCCGGGACTAGCGGAAGAGACCCAGTACTTC. The V gene is TRBV6-6, the J gene TRBJ2-5; 11 bases are a match to TRBD2. CDR3 length equals 16 residues. Germline V gene sequence: CDR1 MNHNY, CDR2 SVGAGI (reference sequence). V shed 7 bases and J 3 bases; nucleotides not matched to a gene: 10.

The chain is built from TRBV11-2 and TRBJ2-3; 11 bases agree with TRBD2. From germline, CDR1 is SGHAT and CDR2 FQNNGV. The J segment lost 8 bases and the V segment lost 6 bases, leaving 10 bases of the junction unmatched. The CDR3 sequence is 15 residues long. DNA of the CDR3: TGTGCCAGCAGGGGGACTAGCGGAGCACGAGTTACGCAGTATTTT. Amino acids: CASRGTSGARVTQYF.

The chain joins TRBV18 to TRBJ1-2; D uncertain. CDR1 is KGHSH, CDR2 LQKENI, per germline. The CDR3 contains 15 residues. Trimming left V 1 base short and J 4 bases short, with 13 bases between. The CDR3: CASSPQNRMGYGYTF. CDR3 DNA: TGTGCCAGCTCACCACAGAACAGAATGGGCTATGGCTACACCTTC. The complete variable domain, with remaining parts taken from reference TRBV18 and TRBJ1-2, reads NAGVMQNPRHLVRRRGQEARLRCSPMKGHSHVYWYRQLPEEGLKFMVYLQKENIIDESGMPKERFSAEFPKEGPSILRIQQVVRGDSAAYFCASSPQNRMGYGYTFGSGTRLTVV.

This clone was observed a handful of times. This chain uses TRBV7-6 with TRBJ2-3; 9 bases fit TRBD2. Germline-derived CDR1 and CDR2 are SGHVS and FNYEAQ. With V trimmed by 5 bases and J by 2 bases, 8 bases remained unmatched. The CDR3 is 16 residues long. CDR3 amino acids: CASSAEGLASTDTQYF. The CDR3 nucleotides are TGTGCCAGCAGCGCCGAGGGACTAGCCTCCACAGATACGCAGTATTTT. Filled out from reference TRBV7-6 and TRBJ2-3, the complete variable domain reads GAGVSQSPRYKVTKRGQDVALRCDPISGHVSLYWYRQALGQGPEFLTYFNYEAQQDKSGLPNDRFSAERPEGSISTLTIQRTEQRDSAMYRCASSAEGLASTDTQYFGPGTRLTVL.

This clone came up many times. J is TRBJ2-1 and V is TRBV9; a possible D gene is TRBD1 (5 bases). CDR1 SGDLS and CDR2 YYNGEE come from the germline V gene. The CDR3 has 13 amino acids. Trimming removed 0 bases at V and 10 bases at J, with 11 bases between. The CDR3, as DNA: TGTGCCAGCAGCGTAGAAGGGGCCGGGGAGCAGTTCTTC. Translating gives CASSVEGAGEQFF.

This clone was recorded at least ten times. CDR3 region: CASSLMTSPSTDTQYF. CDR3 nucleotide sequence: TGTGCCAGCAGCTTGATGACTAGCCCTAGCACAGATACGCAGTATTTT. The J gene is TRBJ2-3, the V gene TRBV7-2; TRBD2 agrees at 7 bases. The CDR3 length is 16 residues. Germline trimming cut 3 bases from V and 0 bases from J; bases unmatched to any gene: 6. CDR1 SGHTA and CDR2 FQGNSA come from the germline V gene.

Concerning this clone itself: This specimen includes other DNA sequences encoding the same CDR3. The V gene is TRBV9, the J gene TRBJ2-5; 8 bases fit TRBD2. J lost 2 bases, V lost 4 bases, and 4 bases had no gene match. The CDR3 consists of 14 residues. Germline CDR1 and CDR2: SGDLS and YYNGEE. DNA for the CDR3: TGTGCCAGCAGCCGTAGACTAGCGCAAGAGACCCAGTACTTC. It translates to CASSRRLAQETQYF.

The chain carries TRBV10-2 and TRBJ1-6; 9 bases map to TRBD1. The CDR3 is 15 amino acids. Germline V gives CDR1 WSHSY, CDR2 SAAADI. V was clipped by 0 bases and J by 9 bases; unmatched bases: 3. CDR3 residues: CASSESGTGRSPLHF. The CDR3 DNA is TGCGCCAGCAGTGAGTCCGGGACAGGGCGTTCACCCCTCCACTTT.